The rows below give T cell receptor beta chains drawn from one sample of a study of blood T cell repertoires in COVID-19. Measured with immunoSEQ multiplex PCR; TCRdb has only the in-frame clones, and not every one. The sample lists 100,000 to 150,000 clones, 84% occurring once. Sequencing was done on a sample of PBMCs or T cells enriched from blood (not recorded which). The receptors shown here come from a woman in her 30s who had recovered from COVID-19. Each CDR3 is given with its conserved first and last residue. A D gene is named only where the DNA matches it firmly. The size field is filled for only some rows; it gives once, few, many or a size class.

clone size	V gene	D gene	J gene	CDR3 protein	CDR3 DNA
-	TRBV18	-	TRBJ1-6	CASSPRDTNSPLHF	TGTGCCAGCTCACCACGTGACACTAATTCACCCCTCCACTTT
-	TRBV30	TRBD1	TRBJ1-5	CAWSGQGWQPQHF	TGTGCCTGGAGTGGACAGGGTTGGCAGCCCCAGCATTTT
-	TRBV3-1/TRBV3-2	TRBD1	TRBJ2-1	CASSQAFRDRAYNEQFF	TGTGCCAGCAGCCAAGCTTTCCGGGACAGGGCGTACAATGAGCAGTTCTTC
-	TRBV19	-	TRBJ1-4	CASSRQGMDNEKLFF	TGTGCCAGTAGTCGTCAGGGGATGGATAATGAAAAACTGTTTTTT
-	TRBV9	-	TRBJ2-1	CASTLRTGPNEQFF	TGTGCCAGCACATTAAGAACAGGTCCAAATGAGCAGTTCTTC
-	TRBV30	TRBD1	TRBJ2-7	CASALQGVVYEQYF	TGTGCCTCGGCGCTACAGGGGGTAGTCTACGAGCAGTACTTC
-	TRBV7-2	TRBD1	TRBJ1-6	CASSIGQGAISPLHF	TGTGCCAGCAGCATCGGACAGGGGGCTATATCACCCCTCCACTTT
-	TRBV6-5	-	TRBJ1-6	CASSYSKQAINSPLHF	TGTGCCAGCAGTTACTCGAAGCAGGCTATTAATTCACCCCTCCACTTT
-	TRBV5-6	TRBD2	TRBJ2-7	CASSGMGLAPYEQYF	TGTGCCAGCAGCGGGATGGGACTAGCGCCGTACGAGCAGTACTTC
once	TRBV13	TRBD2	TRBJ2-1	CASSPRGVAGRNEQFF	TGTGCCAGCAGCCCCCGGGGGGTGGCGGGAAGGAATGAGCAGTTCTTC
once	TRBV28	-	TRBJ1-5	CASSLSQGNQPQHF	TGTGCCAGCAGTTTATCGCAGGGGAATCAGCCCCAGCATTTT
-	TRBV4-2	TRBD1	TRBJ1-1	CASSQGGTGRTEAFF	TGTGCCAGCAGCCAAGGGGGGACAGGGCGCACTGAAGCTTTCTTT